Presented here are 26 T cell receptor beta chains from one specimen sequenced in a study of cytomegalovirus exposure and HLA in healthy donors. Primers included in the PCR were 60 Vbeta and 13 Jbeta primers. The data were produced by immunoSEQ multiplex PCR, yet TCRdb's version contains in-frame clones alone and is incomplete. The table lists 130,000 to 150,000 clones, roughly 80% of them singletons. What was sequenced was PBMCs. All receptors derive from a female donor in good health and CMV-seronegative.

The V gene is TRBV5-4, the J gene TRBJ2-1; 16 nucleotides agree with TRBD2. V shed 4 bases and J 7 bases; nucleotides not matched to a gene: 11. Germline CDR1 and CDR2: SGHNT and YYREEE (reference sequence). The CDR3 runs 18 residues. CDR3 amino acids: CASSRPGLAGGEMNEQFF. The DNA for the CDR3 is TGTGCCAGCAGCCGGCCGGGACTAGCGGGAGGGGAAATGAATGAGCAGTTCTTC. Variable domain in full (rest from reference TRBV5-4 and TRBJ2-1): ETGVTQSPTHLIKTRGQQVTLRCSSQSGHNTVSWYQQALGQGPQFIFQYYREEENGRGNFPPRFSGLQFPNYSSELNVNALELDDSALYLCASSRPGLAGGEMNEQFFGPGTRLTVL.

A single count supports this clone. This sequence joins TRBV27 and TRBJ2-7; D perhaps matches TRBD1 (5 bases). V lost 3 bases and J 1 base, leaving 10 bases between the germline ends. Germline V lookup: CDR1 MNHEY, CDR2 SMNVEV (reference sequence). This CDR3 has 14 residues. DNA for the CDR3: TGTGCCAGCAGTTTCCGACAGACTTCCTACGAGCAGTACTTC. It codes for CASSFRQTSYEQYF.

The chain combines TRBV28 with TRBJ1-3; D gene unclear. Trimming took off 5 bases at V and 0 bases at J, with 14 bases between the two ends. This CDR3 is built from 16 residues. The germline gives CDR1 MDHEN, CDR2 SYDVKM. CDR3 region: CASSAESLDSGNTIYF. The CDR3 DNA sequence: TGTGCCAGCAGTGCCGAGAGTTTAGACTCTGGAAACACCATATATTTT.

The chain joins TRBV27 to TRBJ1-5, with no clear D. With 5 bases removed from V and 0 bases from J, the gap between germline ends came to 23 bases. Germline CDR1 reads MNHEY; CDR2 reads SMNVEV (reference sequence). The CDR3 is made up of 19 amino acids. CDR3 in DNA: TGTGCCAGCAGTACCCGGCCTCCCTACAGTACCTTTAGCAATCAGCCCCAGCATTTT. Protein product: CASSTRPPYSTFSNQPQHF.

V is TRBV29-1 and J is TRBJ1-5; no clear D. Germline V gene sequence: CDR1 SQVTM, CDR2 ANQGSEA. The CDR3 is 13 amino acids. Trimming left V 3 bases short and J 3 bases short, with 9 bases between. CDR3 coding DNA: TGCAGCGTTGAGTTCGGGGACAATCAGCCCCAGCATTTT. It translates to CSVEFGDNQPQHF. Looking up the rest from reference TRBV29-1 and TRBJ1-5 gives the full variable domain: SAVISQKPSRDICQRGTSLTIQCQVDSQVTMMFWYRQQPGQSLTLIATANQGSEATYESGFVIDKFPISRPNLTFSTLTVSNMSPEDSSIYLCSVEFGDNQPQHFGDGTRLSIL.

With respect to this clone: This sample also contains other DNA sequences that code for the same CDR3. The chain recombines TRBV5-6 with TRBJ2-3; a weak D match, TRBD2 (5 bases). V gave up 1 base and J gave up 0 bases, with 9 bases separating them. In germline, CDR1 is SGHDT, CDR2 YYEEEE. The CDR3 has 15 amino acids. CDR3 nucleotide sequence: TGTGCCAGCAGCTTGAGGCGGGTAAGCACAGATACGCAGTATTTT. The encoded protein is CASSLRRVSTDTQYF.

The chain has TRBV7-2 and TRBJ2-1, with TRBD2 matching over 7 bases. CDR1 and CDR2 from the germline V gene are SGHTA and FQGNSA. The ends lost 0 bases at V and 9 bases at J; junction bases unmatched: 8. This CDR3 region has 15 residues. This CDR3 reads CASSLALSSGAEQFF. CDR3 DNA sequence: TGTGCCAGCAGCTTAGCGCTGTCTAGCGGAGCTGAGCAGTTCTTC.

V usage is TRBV5-1 and J usage is TRBJ1-1; the D gene is possibly TRBD1 (6 bases). This CDR3 region has 14 residues. Germline CDR1 SGHRS, CDR2 YFSETQ. Trimming pared 4 bases from V and 0 bases from J, leaving 10 bases between. The CDR3 spells CASSPWDMNTEAFF. CDR3 DNA: TGCGCCAGCAGCCCCTGGGACATGAACACTGAAGCTTTCTTT.

The chain has TRBV9 and TRBJ2-4; 9 bases are a match to TRBD2. Per the germline V gene, CDR1 is SGDLS and CDR2 is YYNGEE. This CDR3 has 16 residues. Trimming at V came to 0 bases and at J to 5 bases, leaving 6 bases not matched to a gene. The CDR3 reads CASSVEVSGSQNIQYF. CDR3 coding DNA: TGTGCCAGCAGCGTAGAGGTTAGCGGGAGTCAAAACATTCAGTACTTC.

This rearrangement joins TRBV6-1 to TRBJ2-5; 9 bases line up with TRBD2. The CDR3 has 14 amino acids. Losses at the gene ends were 6 bases for V and 5 bases for J; bases not matched to a gene: 7. Germline V gene lookup returns CDR1 MNHNS and CDR2 SASEGT. CDR3 in DNA: TGTGCCAGCAGCGGGCGGGGGGGCCGTGAGACCCAGTACTTC. It specifies CASSGRGGRETQYF.

This chain links TRBV28 with TRBJ2-3; D is perhaps TRBD1 (6 bases). Germline V gene sequence: CDR1 MDHEN, CDR2 SYDVKM. Trimming left V 3 bases short and J 2 bases short, with 9 bases between. There are 14 residues in the CDR3. CDR3 bases: TGTGCCAGCAGTTTTGACAGGTCCACAGATACGCAGTATTTT. Its protein is CASSFDRSTDTQYF. Filled out from reference TRBV28 and TRBJ2-3, the complete variable domain reads DVKVTQSSRYLVKRTGEKVFLECVQDMDHENMFWYRQDPGLGLRLIYFSYDVKMKEKGDIPEGYSVSREKKERFSLILESASTNQTSMYLCASSFDRSTDTQYFGPGTRLTVL.

This clone has just one count. The V call is TRBV27, the J call TRBJ2-1, with 11 bases matching TRBD2. Germline V gene lookup returns CDR1 MNHEY and CDR2 SMNVEV (reference sequence). The V and J ends lost 6 bases and 6 bases, in that order; junction bases with no gene match: 4. CDR3 length: 14 amino acids. The chain's CDR3 is CASRRLAGFNEQFF. The DNA of the CDR3 is TGTGCCAGCAGGAGACTAGCGGGGTTCAATGAGCAGTTCTTC.

This chain joins TRBV5-5 and TRBJ1-5, with TRBD1 identical over 7 bases. V was clipped by 4 bases and J by 9 bases; unmatched bases: 13. This CDR3 contains 15 residues. In germline, CDR1 is SGHKS, CDR2 YYEKEE (reference sequence). The chain's CDR3 is CASSVAAGGLWPQHF. The CDR3 DNA is TGTGCCAGCAGCGTCGCGGCAGGGGGACTGTGGCCCCAGCATTTT.

The rearrangement uses TRBV9 and TRBJ1-2, with D possibly being TRBD1 (5 bases). CDR1 SGDLS and CDR2 YYNGEE come from the germline V gene. There are 14 residues in the CDR3. The V gene lost 0 bases and the J gene lost 5 bases, with 11 bases spanning the gap. The CDR3 DNA reads TGTGCCAGCAGCGTAGGGGGGGGAACGTATGGCTACACCTTC. Its protein is CASSVGGGTYGYTF.

The CDR3, as DNA: TGTGCCAGTAGGGAAGGGGGGGGAAATAGCAATCAGCCCCAGCATTTT. Amino acids: CASREGGGNSNQPQHF. The rearrangement links TRBV19 to TRBJ1-5; D might be TRBD1 (6 bases). The germline V gene has CDR1 LNHDA and CDR2 SQIVND (reference sequence). The CDR3 extends over 16 amino acids. V was pared by 6 bases and J by 0 bases, with 15 bases between.

This clone was seen once. CDR3 protein: CASSLTGGASTDTQYF. As DNA, the CDR3 is TGTGCCAGCAGCCTAACGGGGGGAGCTAGCACAGATACGCAGTATTTT. V is TRBV7-2 and J is TRBJ2-3; 7 bases fit TRBD2. The CDR3 extends over 16 amino acids. Germline V gene data show CDR1 as SGHTA and CDR2 as FQGNSA. V was pared by 5 bases and J by 0 bases, with 8 bases of the junction left unmatched.

The CDR3 reads CASSLVNPPGETQYF. In DNA, the CDR3 is TGTGCCAGCAGCTTAGTAAATCCCCCGGGGGAGACCCAGTACTTC. The chain uses TRBV7-6 and TRBJ2-5; D is possibly TRBD2 (5 bases). The germline gives CDR1 SGHVS, CDR2 FNYEAQ. The length of the CDR3 is 15 residues. Trimming shortened V by 1 base and J by 5 bases, and 14 bases separated the two germline ends.

The chain is built from TRBV28 and TRBJ1-4; 7 bases fit TRBD1. The CDR3 is 13 residues long. V shed 8 bases, J shed 5 bases, and the junction held 5 bases outside the gene matches. Germline CDR1 reads MDHEN; CDR2 reads SYDVKM. The CDR3 spells CASGSGQNEKLFF. The CDR3 DNA sequence: TGTGCCAGCGGGTCGGGACAGAATGAAAAACTGTTTTTT.

The chain recombines TRBV7-2 with TRBJ1-1, with D maybe TRBD1 (5 bases). V lost 3 bases and J lost 4, with 12 bases in between. Germline-derived CDR1 and CDR2 are SGHTA and FQGNSA. This CDR3 has 14 amino acids. The CDR3 nucleotides are TGTGCCAGCAGCTTTTCCGCAGGGCCCACTGAAGCTTTCTTT. As protein: CASSFSAGPTEAFF.

V and J are TRBV2 and TRBJ2-3; D gene unclear. CDR1 is SNHLY and CDR2 is FYNNEI in the germline V gene. CDR3 length equals 17 residues. V was trimmed by 6 bases and J by 2 bases, leaving 21 bases between them. The CDR3 DNA sequence: TGTGCCAGCAGAGACCCCTCGCGGAGCTTAGCCACAGATACGCAGTATTTT. Translated, it gives CASRDPSRSLATDTQYF. Full variable domain (rest looked up from reference TRBV2 and TRBJ2-3): EPEVTQTPSHQVTQMGQEVILRCVPISNHLYFYWYRQILGQKVEFLVSFYNNEISEKSEIFDDQFSVERPDGSNFTLKIRSTKLEDSAMYFCASRDPSRSLATDTQYFGPGTRLTVL.

V and J are TRBV7-9 and TRBJ1-1; the D gene is possibly TRBD1 (5 bases). CDR3 length equals 14 residues. Trimming stripped 0 bases from V and 8 bases from J, with 13 bases between. CDR1 and CDR2 from the germline V gene are SEHNR and FQNEAQ (reference sequence). Written as DNA, the CDR3 is TGTGCCAGCAGCTTAGCGCTTGGGGGGACGGAAGCTTTCTTT. Its translation: CASSLALGGTEAFF. Full variable domain (outside the CDR3, taken from reference TRBV7-9 and TRBJ1-1): DTGVSQNPRHKITKRGQNVTFRCDPISEHNRLYWYRQTLGQGPEFLTYFQNEAQLEKSRLLSDRFSAERPKGSFSTLEIQRTEQGDSAMYLCASSLALGGTEAFFGQGTRLTVV.

This clone was observed a handful of times. V usage is TRBV6-6 and J usage is TRBJ2-1, with D tentatively TRBD2 (5 bases). This CDR3 has 15 amino acids. Trimming removed 8 bases at V and 5 bases at J, with 19 bases between. Germline loops: CDR1 MNHNY, CDR2 SVGAGI (reference sequence). CDR3: CASGKRRPPDNEQFF. The CDR3 coding sequence is TGTGCCAGCGGGAAAAGGAGGCCCCCAGACAATGAGCAGTTCTTC.

The CDR3 loop reads CASSQSLTGAETQYF. The CDR3 DNA reads TGCGCCAGCAGTCAATCGTTGACAGGGGCAGAGACCCAGTACTTC. The rearrangement joins TRBV23-1 to TRBJ2-5; 8 bases map to TRBD1. TRBV23-1 is an ORF for which the function is uncertain. CDR3 length: 15 amino acids. V lost 0 bases, J lost 4 bases, and 4 bases stayed unmatched.

V and J are TRBV5-1 and TRBJ2-3, with 8 bases that match TRBD2. The germline CDR1 and CDR2 sequences are SGHRS and YFSETQ. The CDR3 sequence is 15 residues long. The J segment lost 4 bases and the V segment lost 1 base, leaving 5 bases of the junction unmatched. The CDR3 here is CASSLSGLGADTQYF. The CDR3 DNA sequence: TGCGCCAGCAGCTTGTCGGGACTAGGGGCAGATACGCAGTATTTT.

The chain links TRBV15 to TRBJ2-6; D is possibly TRBD1 (6 bases). V lost 8 bases to trimming and J lost 2 bases, with 10 bases between them. This CDR3 has 14 amino acids. Per germline, CDR1 LNHNV and CDR2 YYDKDF (reference sequence). The CDR3 is CATPRGPGANVLTF. The CDR3 DNA reads TGTGCCACCCCCAGGGGACCTGGGGCCAACGTCCTGACTTTC.

This sequence joins TRBV11-2 and TRBJ1-1, with D unresolved. The CDR3 has 13 residues. Germline values: CDR1 SGHAT, CDR2 FQNNGV. V dropped 4 bases and J dropped 1 base, with 7 bases sitting between them. The CDR3 nucleotides are TGTGCCAGCAGCTCCACAGCGAACACTGAAGCTTTCTTT. Translated: CASSSTANTEAFF.